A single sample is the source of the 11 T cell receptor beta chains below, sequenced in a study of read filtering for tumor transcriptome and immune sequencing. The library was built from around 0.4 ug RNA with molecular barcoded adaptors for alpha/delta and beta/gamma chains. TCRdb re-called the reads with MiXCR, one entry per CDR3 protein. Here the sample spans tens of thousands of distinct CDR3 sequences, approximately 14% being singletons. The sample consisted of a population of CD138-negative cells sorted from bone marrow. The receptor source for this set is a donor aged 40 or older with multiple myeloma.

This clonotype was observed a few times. The CDR3 protein is CASSFRDRETQYF. In nucleotides, the CDR3 is TGCGCCAGCAGCTTCCGGGACCGGGAGACCCAGTACTTC. The V and J genes are TRBV5-1 and TRBJ2-5; tentatively, D is TRBD1 or TRBD2 (5 bases each). The germline V gene has CDR1 SGHRS and CDR2 YFSETQ. The CDR3 extends over 13 amino acids. V lost 2 bases and J 5 bases, leaving 10 bases between the germline ends.

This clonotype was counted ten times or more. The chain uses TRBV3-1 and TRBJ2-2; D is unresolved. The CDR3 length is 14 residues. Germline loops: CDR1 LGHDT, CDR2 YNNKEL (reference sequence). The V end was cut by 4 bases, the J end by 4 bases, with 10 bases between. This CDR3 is CASSPRLSTGELFF. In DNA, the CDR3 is TGTGCCAGCAGCCCCCGACTGTCCACCGGGGAGCTGTTTTTT.

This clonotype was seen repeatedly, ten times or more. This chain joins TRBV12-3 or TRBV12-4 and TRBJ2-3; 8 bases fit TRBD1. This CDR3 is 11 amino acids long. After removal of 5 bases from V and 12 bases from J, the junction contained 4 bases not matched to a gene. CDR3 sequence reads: CASSIDRGQYF. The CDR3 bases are TGTGCCAGCAGTATCGACAGGGGCCAGTATTTT.

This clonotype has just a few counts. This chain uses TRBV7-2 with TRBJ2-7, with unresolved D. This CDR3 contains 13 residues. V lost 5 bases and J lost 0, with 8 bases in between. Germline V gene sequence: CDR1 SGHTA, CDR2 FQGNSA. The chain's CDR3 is CASSTGYSYEQYF. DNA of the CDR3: TGTGCCAGCAGCACCGGTTACTCCTACGAGCAGTACTTC.

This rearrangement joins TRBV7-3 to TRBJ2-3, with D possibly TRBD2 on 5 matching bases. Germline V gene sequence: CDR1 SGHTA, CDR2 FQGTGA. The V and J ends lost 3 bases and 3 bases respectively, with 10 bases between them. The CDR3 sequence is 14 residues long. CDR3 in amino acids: CASSLPPGTDTQYF. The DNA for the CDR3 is TGTGCCAGCAGCTTGCCTCCGGGGACAGATACGCAGTATTTT.

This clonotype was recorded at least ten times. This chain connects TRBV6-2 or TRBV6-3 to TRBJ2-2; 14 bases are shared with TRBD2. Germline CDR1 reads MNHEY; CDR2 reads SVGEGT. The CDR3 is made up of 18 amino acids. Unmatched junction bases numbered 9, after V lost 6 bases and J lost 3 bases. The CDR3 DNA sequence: TGTGCCAGCAGACCCTCGACTAGCGGGAGGGCGTACACCGGGGAGCTGTTTTTT. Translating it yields CASRPSTSGRAYTGELFF.

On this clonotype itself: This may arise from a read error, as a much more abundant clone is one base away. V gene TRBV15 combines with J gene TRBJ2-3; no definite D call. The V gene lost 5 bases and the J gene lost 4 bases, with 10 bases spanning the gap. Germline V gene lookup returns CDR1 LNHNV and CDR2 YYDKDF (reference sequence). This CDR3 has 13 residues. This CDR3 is CATSRRQADTQYF. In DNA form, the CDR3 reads TGTGCCACCAGCCGAAGGCAGGCAGATACGCAGTATTTT.

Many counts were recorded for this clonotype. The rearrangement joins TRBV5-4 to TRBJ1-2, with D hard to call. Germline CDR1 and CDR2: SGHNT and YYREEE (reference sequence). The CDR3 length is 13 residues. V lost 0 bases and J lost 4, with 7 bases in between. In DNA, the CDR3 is TGTGCCAGCAGCTTGGAAGCGGGCTATGGCTACACCTTC. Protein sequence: CASSLEAGYGYTF.

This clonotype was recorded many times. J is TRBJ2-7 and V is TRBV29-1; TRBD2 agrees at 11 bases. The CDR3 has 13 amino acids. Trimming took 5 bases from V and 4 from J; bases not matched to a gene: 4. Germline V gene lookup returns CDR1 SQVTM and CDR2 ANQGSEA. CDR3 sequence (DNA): TGCAGCGTTCATAGCGGGAGGGGGTACGAGCAGTACTTC. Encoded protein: CSVHSGRGYEQYF.

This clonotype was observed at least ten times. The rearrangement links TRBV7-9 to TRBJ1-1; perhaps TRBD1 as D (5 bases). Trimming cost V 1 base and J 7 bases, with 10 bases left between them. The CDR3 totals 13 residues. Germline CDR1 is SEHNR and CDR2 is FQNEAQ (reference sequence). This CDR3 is CASSLVSGLEAFF. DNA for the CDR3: TGTGCCAGCAGCTTAGTCTCGGGGCTTGAAGCTTTCTTT.

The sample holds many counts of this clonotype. The CDR3 coding sequence is TGCAGCGTCCTCGGGACCTCACAAGAGACCCAGTACTTC. Its translation is CSVLGTSQETQYF. This chain links TRBV29-1 with TRBJ2-5; either TRBD1 or TRBD2 may fit D (5 bases each). This CDR3 region has 13 residues. Trimming left V 6 bases short and J 2 bases short, with 13 bases between. Germline V lookup: CDR1 SQVTM, CDR2 ANQGSEA.